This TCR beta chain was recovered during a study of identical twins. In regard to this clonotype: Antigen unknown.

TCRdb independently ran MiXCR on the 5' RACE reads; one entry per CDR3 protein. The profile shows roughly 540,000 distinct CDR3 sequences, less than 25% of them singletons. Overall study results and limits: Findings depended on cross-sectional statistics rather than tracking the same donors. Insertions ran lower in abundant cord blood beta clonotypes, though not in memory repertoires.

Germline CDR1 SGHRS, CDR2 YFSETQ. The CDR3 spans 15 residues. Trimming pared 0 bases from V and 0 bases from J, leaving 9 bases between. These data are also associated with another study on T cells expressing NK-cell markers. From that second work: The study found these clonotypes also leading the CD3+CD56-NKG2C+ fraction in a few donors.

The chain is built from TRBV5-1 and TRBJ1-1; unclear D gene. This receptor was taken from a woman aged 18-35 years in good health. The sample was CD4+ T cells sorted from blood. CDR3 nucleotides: TGCGCCAGCAGCTTGGTACCCGGGTTGAACACTGAAGCTTTCTTT. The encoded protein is CASSLVPGLNTEAFF.